The 3 T cell receptor beta chains below were found in one sample sequenced in a study of T cells in Graves' hyperthyroidism and ophthalmopathy. The source material, RNA transcripts, was used to amplify TCR beta CDR3 regions. The HTBI primer set drove a first-round RT-PCR of the TCR CDR3. MiXCR, applied by TCRdb to the multiplex PCR reads, yields one record per CDR3 protein. The table has some 600,000 distinct CDR3 sequences, around 13% seen once. Sequencing was carried out using blood. These receptors all stem from a woman in her thirties with Graves' hyperthyroidism that later progressed to Graves' ophthalmopathy.

The CDR3 region has the DNA TGTGCCAGCAGCCAACGACCGGGACAGGCCTCTGGGGCCAACGTCCTGACTTTC. Residues: CASSQRPGQASGANVLTF. The genes are TRBV14 and TRBJ2-6; 8 bases agree with TRBD1. The CDR3 consists of 18 residues. CDR1 and CDR2 from the germline V gene are SGHDN and FVKESK. With 2 bases clipped from V and 0 bases from J, the junction kept 6 bases outside the gene matches.

This clonotype was observed many times. J is TRBJ2-3 and V is TRBV18; D is perhaps TRBD2 (6 bases). CDR1 is KGHSH, CDR2 LQKENI, per germline. The ends were cut back, 3 bases at V and 1 base at J, with 17 bases in the middle. This CDR3 is built from 17 residues. The CDR3 sequence: CASSPPKSGSGTDTQYF. CDR3 in DNA: TGTGCCAGCTCACCGCCCAAGAGCGGGTCCGGCACAGATACGCAGTATTTT.

This clonotype was counted at least ten times. The rearrangement uses TRBV11-1 and TRBJ2-2; TRBD2 matches at 12 bases. Germline CDR1 reads SGHAT; CDR2 reads FQDESV (reference sequence). Trimming removed 2 bases from V and 5 bases from J; junction bases left unmatched: 3. The CDR3 loop spans 16 amino acids. The CDR3 reads CASSLTGLAGTGELFF. The DNA for the CDR3 is TGTGCCAGCAGCTTAACCGGACTAGCGGGAACCGGGGAGCTGTTTTTT.